The rows below give T cell receptor beta chains drawn from one sample of a study of blood T cell repertoires in COVID-19. The protocol was immunoSEQ multiplex PCR, while the TCRdb copy is restricted to in-frame clones and leaves out a portion. The sample records over 200,000 clones, under 90% being singletons. The source material was peripheral blood. These receptors were collected from a woman older than 75 with COVID-19, enrolled during active disease. The CDR3 runs from the conserved cysteine through the conserved F or W. The D gene is left open where the match is weak. Where a row states a size, it is once, few, many or the class of an expanded clone; other rows omit it.

TRBD1 TRBJ2-1 - TRBV7-8 TGTGCCAGCAGCTTAGAAGGGGGCCGCTACAATGAGCAGTTCTTC CASSLEGGRYNEQFF
TRBD2 TRBJ2-3 - TRBV2 TGTGCCAGCAGTGAGCAGCGGGGGGGCGGAGATACGCAGTATTTT CASSEQRGGGDTQYF
- TRBJ1-1 - TRBV7-8 TGTGCCAGCAACCCCTTTGCAGGGAATCTGAACACTGAAGCTTTCTTT CASNPFAGNLNTEAFF
TRBD1 TRBJ1-3 - TRBV11-2 TGTGCCAGCAGCCTGGACAGGAGCTCTGGAAACACCATATATTTT CASSLDRSSGNTIYF
- TRBJ1-2 - TRBV7-9 TGTGCCAGCAGCTACGAGAGAGGGAGCTATGGCTACACCTTC CASSYERGSYGYTF
- TRBJ2-3 - TRBV19 TGTGCCAGTAGTATCGGCGGGGGCTTTGGGTCAGATACGCAGTATTTT CASSIGGGFGSDTQYF
- TRBJ1-1 - TRBV5-1 TGCGCCAGCAGCTTGGAGGCAGGTTACACTGAAGCTTTCTTT CASSLEAGYTEAFF
- TRBJ2-1 few TRBV14 TGTGCCAGCAGCGAAATAGGTGGATACACGGGGAGACACAATGAGCAGTTCTTC CASSEIGGYTGRHNEQFF
- TRBJ2-1 - TRBV7-2 TGTGCCAGCAGCCCAGGGACACAATTATCCTACAATGAGCAGTTCTTC CASSPGTQLSYNEQFF
TRBD1 TRBJ2-3 few TRBV18 TGTGCCAGCTCACCAACGGGACAGGGGATCACAGATACGCAGTATTTT CASSPTGQGITDTQYF
- TRBJ2-5 - TRBV3-1/TRBV3-2 TGTGCCAGCAGCCCCACAGGCATTCAAGAGACCCAGTACTTC CASSPTGIQETQYF
TRBD1 TRBJ2-4 - TRBV2 TGTGCCAGCAGTGTCCCGGGACAGGGCGGACAAAACATTCAGTACTTC CASSVPGQGGQNIQYF
- TRBJ2-1 - TRBV21-1 TGTGCCAGCAGCAAAGCTGCGGACCGGGGAGGGGAGGGATTGGATGAGCAGTTCTTC CASSKAADRGGEGLDEQFF
- TRBJ2-2 - TRBV6-5 TGTGCCAGCAGTTACGAGGGACTTACGAACACCGGGGAGCTGTTTTTT CASSYEGLTNTGELFF
TRBD2 TRBJ2-1 - TRBV5-1 TGCGCCAGCAGCCCCGGGACTAGCGGGGGCAGCTCCTACAATGAGCAGTTCTTC CASSPGTSGGSSYNEQFF
- TRBJ2-6 - TRBV24-1 TGTGCCACCAGTGATCCGACACCCTCTGGGGCCAACGTCCTGACTTTC CATSDPTPSGANVLTF
TRBD1 TRBJ1-5 - TRBV2 TGTGCCAGCGGGACAGGGGCAGGTCAGCCCCAGCATTTT CASGTGAGQPQHF
- TRBJ2-1 - TRBV11-3 TGTGCCAGCAGCTTAGGCGGGGATGAGCAGTTCTTC CASSLGGDEQFF
- TRBJ2-3 - TRBV7-3 TGTGCCAGCAGCTTAACTCCCGGGAGAAGCACAGATACGCAGTATTTT CASSLTPGRSTDTQYF
- TRBJ1-2 - TRBV9 TGTGCCAGCAGCCGCGACAGCTATGGCTACACCTTC CASSRDSYGYTF
TRBD2 TRBJ2-3 - TRBV19 TGTGCCAGTGTTCGCCCCGGGACTAGAAGAGATACGCAGTATTTT CASVRPGTRRDTQYF
TRBD1 TRBJ1-6 - TRBV5-6 TGTGCCAGCAGCCTACAGGGGGCACCCTATAATTCACCCCTCCACTTT CASSLQGAPYNSPLHF
- TRBJ1-2 - TRBV28 TGTGCCAGCAGTTTGGAGGGGTCCTATGGCTACACCTTC CASSLEGSYGYTF
TRBD1 TRBJ1-6 - TRBV20-1 TGCAGTGCTAGTTTTGCAGGGGGCAATTCACCCCTCCACTTT CSASFAGGNSPLHF
TRBD2 TRBJ2-2 - TRBV5-4 TGTGCCAGCAGCTTGGGGACTAGCGGTACCGGGGAGCTGTTTTTT CASSLGTSGTGELFF
TRBD1 TRBJ1-5 - TRBV19 TGTGCCAGTAAGGGACAGGGGGTCCGTCTCAATCAGCCCCAGCATTTT CASKGQGVRLNQPQHF
TRBD1 TRBJ1-1 - TRBV27 TGTGCCAGCAGCCTAACAGGGGTGGGCACTGAAGCTTTCTTT CASSLTGVGTEAFF
- TRBJ1-6 - TRBV6-1 TGTGCCAGCAGTGAATCAGTGTCACACCATAATTCACCCCTCCACTTT CASSESVSHHNSPLHF
- TRBJ2-1 - TRBV6-5 TGTGCCAGCAGTCCCAAGGCGGGGGCTCCGTTCTTC CASSPKAGAPFF
TRBD1 TRBJ1-2 once TRBV5-1 TGCGCCAGCAGCTTAGGGACAGCTAACTATGGCTACACCTTC CASSLGTANYGYTF
TRBD1 TRBJ2-7 - TRBV13 TGTGCCAGCAGCTTCCGGGACAGGGGGCTCTACGAGCAGTACTTC CASSFRDRGLYEQYF
- TRBJ2-2 - TRBV21-1 TGTGCCAGCAGCACGACTAGGAGGGCCGGGGAGCTGTTTTTT CASSTTRRAGELFF
- TRBJ1-1 - TRBV5-4 TGTGCCTACCCAAGGGGCGCTTTCTTT CAYPRGAFF
- TRBJ2-1 few TRBV20-1 TGCAGTGCTAGAGGACTGGATGAGCAGTTCTTC CSARGLDEQFF
TRBD1 TRBJ1-1 - TRBV27 TGTGCCAGCAGTTTACCAAGGGGATCCCGGGACAGGGAAAATGAAGCTTTCTTT CASSLPRGSRDRENEAFF
TRBD1 TRBJ1-2 - TRBV9 TGTGCCAGCAGCGTAGACGGGCGGGACAGAGCTAACTATGGCTACACCTTC CASSVDGRDRANYGYTF
- TRBJ1-2 - TRBV2 TGTGCCAGCAGTGAAAGGGCAGGGGTTGGCTACACCTTC CASSERAGVGYTF
- TRBJ2-7 - TRBV19 TGTGCCAGTAGGTCGGGGAGTTCCTACGAGCAGTACTTC CASRSGSSYEQYF
- TRBJ1-1 - TRBV2 TGTGCCAGCAGCTCTTTGGGGGGGGTAGACACTGAAGCTTTCTTT CASSSLGGVDTEAFF
TRBD2 TRBJ2-3 - TRBV19 TGTGCCAGTGGAAGGTGGGCTAGCGGGGATACGCAGTATTTT CASGRWASGDTQYF
- TRBJ1-3 - TRBV4-1 TGCGCCAGCAGCTATTCTTCTCCGGGAAACACCATATATTTT CASSYSSPGNTIYF
- TRBJ2-2 - TRBV18 TGTGCCAGCTCATCCGGGACAATAAACACCGGGGAGCTGTTTTTT CASSSGTINTGELFF
- TRBJ2-3 - TRBV3-1/TRBV3-2 TGTGCCAGCAGCCAAGGGACTAGCACAGATACGCAGTATTTT CASSQGTSTDTQYF
- TRBJ2-1 - TRBV24-1 TGTGCCACCAGTGATTTGGTGGGGGGCTCCTACAATGAGCAGTTCTTC CATSDLVGGSYNEQFF
- TRBJ1-4 many TRBV6-1 TGTGCCAGCAGTGAATTCGCGGGTGAAAAACTGTTTTTT CASSEFAGEKLFF
TRBD2 TRBJ2-7 - TRBV2 TGTGCCAGCAGGGGCCCAACTAGCGGGAGTTACGAGCAGTACTTC CASRGPTSGSYEQYF
- TRBJ1-3 few TRBV7-2 TGTGCCAGCAGCTTGAAGGGCGGGGACACCATATATTTT CASSLKGGDTIYF
- TRBJ1-1 once TRBV6-5 TGTGCCAGCACCAAAGGGGCAGGGTGGTCTGAAGCTTTCTTT CASTKGAGWSEAFF
TRBD1 TRBJ1-2 - TRBV5-5 TGTGCCAGCAGCTTCGGACAGGGGCCCTATGGCTACACCTTC CASSFGQGPYGYTF
TRBD2 TRBJ2-7 - TRBV2 TGTGCCAGCAGCCCGTCGGGACTAGCGATACACGAGCAGTACTTC CASSPSGLAIHEQYF
- TRBJ1-2 - TRBV2 TGTGCCACCAGTTCGGACAACAACTATGGCTACACCTTC CATSSDNNYGYTF
- TRBJ2-7 - TRBV5-1 TGCGCCAGCAGCTTGGGACAGGACGTCCACGAGCAGTACTTC CASSLGQDVHEQYF
TRBD1 TRBJ1-4 - TRBV5-4 TGTGCCAGCAGCCCCGGGACAGGTCAAGCTAATGAAAAACTGTTTTTT CASSPGTGQANEKLFF
TRBD1 TRBJ2-7 - TRBV5-1 TGCGCCAGCAGCTTGATGGGACAGGGAGGGGACGAGCAGTACTTC CASSLMGQGGDEQYF
- TRBJ1-2 - TRBV29-1 TGCAGCGTTGAAGTTGGGGGCGGCTATGGCTACACCTTC CSVEVGGGYGYTF
TRBD2 TRBJ2-3 - TRBV5-1 TGCGCCAGCAGACCCCTAGCGGGAGGGTCAGATACGCAGTATTTT CASRPLAGGSDTQYF
TRBD2 TRBJ2-1 - TRBV29-1 TGCAGCGTTGCCAGCGGGAGACTCAATGAGCAGTTCTTC CSVASGRLNEQFF